A selection of T cell receptor beta chains follows, all from one sample in a study of blood T cell repertoires in COVID-19. Repertoires were generated with immunoSEQ multiplex PCR, while TCRdb's copy carries only in-frame clones and drops some. Among hundreds of thousands of clones listed, about four fifths were seen once. The sample was peripheral blood. All receptors come from a woman in her 50s who had recovered from COVID-19. The CDR3 runs from the conserved cysteine through the conserved F or W. Fields, in order: V gene, clone size, D gene, CDR3 length, J gene, CDR3 protein, CDR3 DNA. The D gene is left open where the match is weak. Expanded clones are given a class, and other clones once, few, many or no size at all.

V: TRBV6-5; size: once; D: .; length: 13; J: TRBJ1-1; CDR3: CASSRTQNTEAFF; DNA: TGTGCCAGCAGCCGAACACAGAACACTGAAGCTTTCTTT
V: TRBV11-2; size: .; D: TRBD2; length: 17; J: TRBJ2-1; CDR3: CASSLELAGGRDNEQFF; DNA: TGTGCCAGCAGCTTAGAGCTAGCGGGGGGGCGGGACAATGAGCAGTTCTTC
V: TRBV11-1; size: few; D: .; length: 15; J: TRBJ1-6; CDR3: CASSSIHRDSLPLHF; DNA: TGTGCCAGCAGCTCTATACACCGGGACTCCCTCCCCCTCCACTTT
V: TRBV6-1; size: .; D: .; length: 15; J: TRBJ1-2; CDR3: CASSEGGTINYGYTF; DNA: TGTGCCAGCAGTGAAGGGGGGACAATAAACTATGGCTACACCTTC
V: TRBV29-1; size: .; D: TRBD2; length: 15; J: TRBJ2-7; CDR3: CSVEELAGLSYEQYF; DNA: TGCAGCGTTGAGGAGTTAGCGGGGTTAAGCTACGAGCAGTACTTC
V: TRBV14; size: .; D: .; length: 13; J: TRBJ2-1; CDR3: CASSQDSKHEQFF; DNA: TGTGCCAGCAGCCAAGATTCGAAGCATGAGCAGTTCTTC
V: TRBV19; size: .; D: .; length: 17; J: TRBJ2-1; CDR3: CASRIWGPEEGYNEQFF; DNA: TGTGCCAGTCGCATTTGGGGGCCTGAGGAAGGCTACAATGAGCAGTTCTTC
V: TRBV7-9; size: .; D: .; length: 13; J: TRBJ1-1; CDR3: CASSSLVGTEAFF; DNA: TGTGCCAGCAGCTCCCTTGTCGGGACTGAAGCTTTCTTT
V: TRBV28; size: .; D: .; length: 11; J: TRBJ1-2; CDR3: CASSFPYGYTF; DNA: TGTGCCAGCAGTTTTCCTTATGGCTACACCTTC
V: TRBV2; size: .; D: .; length: 14; J: TRBJ2-7; CDR3: CASTEVRSSYEQYF; DNA: TGTGCCAGCACTGAGGTGAGGAGCTCCTACGAGCAGTACTTC
V: TRBV11-2; size: .; D: TRBD1; length: 14; J: TRBJ1-1; CDR3: CASSRTGGANEAFF; DNA: TGTGCCAGCAGCAGGACAGGGGGCGCAAATGAAGCTTTCTTT
V: TRBV28; size: .; D: .; length: 14; J: TRBJ1-1; CDR3: CASKYGGQNTEAFF; DNA: TGTGCCAGCAAGTATGGGGGACAGAACACTGAAGCTTTCTTT
V: TRBV27; size: .; D: TRBD1; length: 15; J: TRBJ2-7; CDR3: CASSLSGTGGREQYF; DNA: TGTGCCAGCAGTTTATCGGGGACAGGGGGACGCGAGCAGTACTTC